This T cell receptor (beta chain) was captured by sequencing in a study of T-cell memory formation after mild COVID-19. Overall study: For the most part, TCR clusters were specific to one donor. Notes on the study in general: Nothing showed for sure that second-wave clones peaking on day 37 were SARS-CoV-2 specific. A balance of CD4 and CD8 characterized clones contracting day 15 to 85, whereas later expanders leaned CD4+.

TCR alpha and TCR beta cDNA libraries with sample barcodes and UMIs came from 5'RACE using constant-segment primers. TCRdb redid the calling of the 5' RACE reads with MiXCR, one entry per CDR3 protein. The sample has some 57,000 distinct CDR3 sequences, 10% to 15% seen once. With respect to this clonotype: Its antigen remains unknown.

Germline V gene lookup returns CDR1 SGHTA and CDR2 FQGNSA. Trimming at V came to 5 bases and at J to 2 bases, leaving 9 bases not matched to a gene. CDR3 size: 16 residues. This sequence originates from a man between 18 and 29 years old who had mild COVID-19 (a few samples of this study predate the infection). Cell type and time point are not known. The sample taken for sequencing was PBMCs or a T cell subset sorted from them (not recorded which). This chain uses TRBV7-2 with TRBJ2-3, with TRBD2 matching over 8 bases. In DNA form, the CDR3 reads TGTGCCAGCAGCAACCAAGCGGGGGCTATCACAGATACGCAGTATTTT. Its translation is CASSNQAGAITDTQYF.